This TCR beta chain was captured by sequencing in a study of shared clonotypes between healthy human individuals. About this clone itself: Antigen specificity is unknown.

The donors were adults (healthy and HIV-negative) with no recent acute infections or vaccinations. General study points: Compared with memory subsets, naive subsets generally had larger estimated richness.

Original methodology: ImmunoSEQ yielded junction-only sequences lacking quality scores, so filtering differed. The protocol was immunoSEQ multiplex PCR, while the TCRdb copy is restricted to in-frame clones and leaves out a portion. The V and J calls and clone size are taken from that table; D and trimming were inferred from the DNA. The sample records a few million clones, approximately 93% being singletons. Germline assignment: CDR1 MNHNS and CDR2 SASEGT. The J segment lost 1 base and the V segment lost 5 bases, leaving 6 bases of the junction unmatched. The CDR3 length is 15 residues. V is TRBV6-1 and J is TRBJ2-7; 9 nucleotides align to TRBD2. The sequencing input was naive CD4+ T cells from PBMCs. Subset here: CD45RA+ positively selected. The TCR originated in a man younger than 35 in good health. Some clones in this sample may be carry-over from other donors' samples. Here the CDR3 reads CASSTEGLASYEQYF. In DNA, the CDR3 is TGTGCCAGCAGTACTGAGGGACTAGCTTCCTACGAGCAGTACTTC.